These 10 T cell receptor beta chains were all obtained from the same sample, sequenced in a study of post-analysis software for immune sequencing data. The study, taken as a whole, reports: About five TRBV segments appeared more often in patients than in controls, and TRBV5-6, TRBV5-1 and TRBV20-1 were among these.

Incorporated into the TCR beta cDNA libraries were unique molecular identifiers, which served to reduce PCR and sequencing biases. One entry per CDR3 protein results from TCRdb running MiXCR on the PCR reads. This sample has hundreds of thousands of distinct CDR3 sequences; around 60% occur once, and the top ten carry 10% to 12%. These receptors have no identified antigens. The source material was blood. These receptors all come from a girl aged 2-10 years with multiple sclerosis.

This chain joins TRBV29-1 and TRBJ2-5; 7 positions match TRBD1. CDR1 and CDR2 (germline): SQVTM, ANQGSEA. V lost 8 bases, J lost 2 bases, and 5 bases stayed unmatched. The CDR3 totals 12 residues. In DNA, the CDR3 is TGCAGCTCGGGGACAGATCAAGAGACCCAGTACTTC. Protein product: CSSGTDQETQYF.

The chain joins TRBV5-1 to TRBJ2-3; D perhaps matches TRBD2 (6 bases). The V gene's germline CDR1 is SGHRS and CDR2 YFSETQ. V lost 0 bases, J lost 0 bases, and 14 bases lay in between. The CDR3 covers 17 residues. The CDR3 region is CASSLGIAGTSTDTQYF. CDR3 sequence (DNA): TGCGCCAGCAGCTTGGGTATCGCGGGGACTAGCACAGATACGCAGTATTTT. Filled out from reference TRBV5-1 and TRBJ2-3, the complete variable domain reads KAGVTQTPRYLIKTRGQQVTLSCSPISGHRSVSWYQQTPGQGLQFLFEYFSETQRNKGNFPGRFSGRQFSNSRSEMNVSTLELGDSALYLCASSLGIAGTSTDTQYFGPGTRLTVL.

The chain couples TRBV6-1 to TRBJ2-7; the D gene is possibly TRBD1 (6 bases). Trimming removed 5 bases at V and 2 bases at J, with 16 bases between. There are 15 residues in the CDR3. CDR1 is MNHNS and CDR2 is SASEGT in the germline V gene. The DNA of the CDR3 is TGTGCCAGCAGTTATTCCGGGACATATACCTACGAGCAGTACTTC. Translating it yields CASSYSGTYTYEQYF.

The V and J genes are TRBV6-2 or TRBV6-3 and TRBJ2-1; unclear D gene. CDR3 length: 12 residues. V was cut by 0 bases and J by 12 bases, with 9 bases left in between. Germline V gives CDR1 MNHEY, CDR2 SVGEGT. The CDR3 sequence: CASSYSALGQFF. The CDR3 region has the DNA TGTGCCAGCAGTTACTCCGCCCTAGGGCAGTTCTTC.

This clonotype appeared a single time. The chain links TRBV5-1 to TRBJ2-7, with D unresolved. This CDR3 region has 17 residues. V was shortened by 3 bases and J by 3 bases, with 22 bases between the two germline ends. Germline CDR1 SGHRS, CDR2 YFSETQ. The CDR3 is CASSYNPDVVVFYEQYF. The CDR3, as DNA: TGCGCCAGCAGCTATAACCCGGACGTGGTGGTTTTCTACGAGCAGTACTTC.

The rearrangement uses TRBV4-2 and TRBJ2-4; 8 positions match TRBD1. The CDR3 contains 19 residues. V lost 5 bases to trimming and J lost 1 base; unmatched junction nucleotides: 16. Germline V lookup: CDR1 LGHNA, CDR2 YNFKEQ. CDR3 residues: CASSAQPLTGELAKNIQYF. CDR3 DNA sequence: TGTGCCAGCAGCGCCCAACCTCTGACAGGGGAACTCGCCAAAAACATTCAGTACTTC.

The rearrangement joins TRBV20-1 to TRBJ2-3; 7 bases map to TRBD1. CDR3 length equals 13 residues. The trim removed 3 bases at V and 4 bases at J, leaving 4 bases unmatched. The V gene's germline CDR1 is DFQATT and CDR2 SNEGSKA (reference sequence). In DNA, the CDR3 is TGCAGTGCTAGTAAAACAGGGGCAGATACGCAGTATTTT. Its translation: CSASKTGADTQYF.

This chain links TRBV11-2 with TRBJ2-1; 7 bases map to TRBD2. V was clipped by 5 bases and J by 3 bases; unmatched bases: 13. From germline, CDR1 is SGHAT and CDR2 FQNNGV. This CDR3 has 17 amino acids. In DNA form, the CDR3 reads TGTGCCAGCAGCCTATTCCCCGGGACGGGGGGCTACAATGAGCAGTTCTTC. Translation gives CASSLFPGTGGYNEQFF. Full variable domain (missing parts from reference TRBV11-2 and TRBJ2-1): EAGVAQSPRYKIIEKRQSVAFWCNPISGHATLYWYQQILGQGPKLLIQFQNNGVVDDSQLPKDRFSAERLKGVDSTLKIQPAKLEDSAVYLCASSLFPGTGGYNEQFFGPGTRLTVL.

About this clonotype itself: One end of the junction does not line up with germline, which may come from a read error. The chain has TRBV12-3 or TRBV12-4 and TRBJ2-3; D is perhaps TRBD1 (6 bases). This CDR3 has 16 residues. CDR3 residues: CASSFLGQGRTDAQYF. Here the CDR3 DNA reads TGTGCCAGCAGTTTTTTGGGGCAGGGGCGCACAGATGCGCAGTATTTT.

In DNA form, the CDR3 reads TGTGCCAGCAGTACAGGACTAGCGGGGGAACAAGAGACCCAGTACTTC. Its protein product is CASSTGLAGEQETQYF. The chain joins TRBV6-6 to TRBJ2-5; 13 nucleotides agree with TRBD2. V lost 5 bases and J lost 2; bases outside the gene matches: 5. The CDR3 has 16 residues. Germline V CDR1 and CDR2: MNHNY, SVGAGI (reference sequence).